Below, one T cell receptor beta chain is given with its context. The entry originates in a study of PD-1 and CTLA-4 blockade in melanoma. Only in-frame clones appear in the TCRdb table, and some are missing; sequencing was by immunoSEQ multiplex PCR. Of 25,000 to 35,000 clones listed, 85% to 90% were seen once; the top ten hold around 8.7%. With 3 bases clipped from V and 6 bases from J, the junction kept 13 bases outside the gene matches. The CDR3 contains 18 residues. The germline gives CDR1 SGHNT, CDR2 YYREEE (reference sequence). Material: CD8+ T cells from peripheral blood, obtained before anti-PD-1 treatment. The TCR originated in a human donor with melanoma. The V gene is TRBV5-4, the J gene TRBJ2-1; 12 bases fit TRBD2. The CDR3: CASSSREGSSGRANEQFF. In DNA form, the CDR3 reads TGTGCCAGCAGCTCTCGGGAGGGTTCTAGCGGGAGGGCCAATGAGCAGTTCTTC.